These 16 T cell receptor beta chains were sequenced from one sample in a study of T cells in Graves' hyperthyroidism and ophthalmopathy. Researchers took RNA transcripts and amplified the TCR beta CDR3 regions from them. Primed by the HTBI set, a first-round RT-PCR was run on the TCR CDR3. TCRdb re-analysed the multiplex PCR reads in MiXCR, keeping a single row per CDR3 protein. The sample includes 640,000 or so distinct CDR3 sequences, around 15% seen only once; the top ten take about 3.9%. Source material: blood. These receptors all come from a woman aged 40 to 50 with Graves' ophthalmopathy.

This clonotype was seen many times. The chain combines TRBV6-1 with TRBJ2-2; D perhaps matches TRBD1 (5 bases). Germline V CDR1 and CDR2: MNHNS, SASEGT. The length of the CDR3 is 14 residues. Trimming removed 8 bases at V and 6 bases at J, with 16 bases between. The CDR3 region is CASGANQVSGELFF. As DNA, the CDR3 is TGTGCCAGCGGGGCCAACCAAGTGTCCGGGGAGCTGTTTTTT.

This clonotype was counted many times. The CDR3 DNA reads as TGTGCCACCAGTGCGAACTACCGGGACAGGGGTAAGGCAGATACGCAGTATTTT. Translation: CATSANYRDRGKADTQYF. V usage is TRBV24-1 and J usage is TRBJ2-3; 10 nucleotides align to TRBD1. Per germline, CDR1 KGHDR and CDR2 SFDVKD. With 5 bases clipped from V and 4 bases from J, the junction kept 14 bases outside the gene matches. CDR3 length: 18 residues.

This clonotype was found many times. The rearrangement joins TRBV28 to TRBJ2-2, with 11 bases identical to TRBD1. The ends lost 10 bases at V and 6 bases at J; junction bases unmatched: 7. Germline V CDR1 and CDR2: MDHEN, SYDVKM. The CDR3 is 14 residues long. As DNA, the CDR3 is TGTGCCATCCTGGGACAGGGGGACCCCGGGGAGCTGTTTTTT. This translates into CAILGQGDPGELFF.

This clonotype was counted many times. The V call is TRBV11-3, the J call TRBJ2-7, with no clear D. The V gene's germline CDR1 is SGHNT and CDR2 YENEEA. V was shortened by 3 bases and J by 4 bases, with 4 bases between the two germline ends. The CDR3 totals 11 residues. The CDR3, as DNA: TGTGCCAGCAGCTTCCATTACGAGCAGTACTTC. Protein: CASSFHYEQYF. The full variable domain, in which reference TRBV11-3 and TRBJ2-7 provide the parts outside the CDR3, is EAGVVQSPRYKIIEKKQPVAFWCNPISGHNTLYWYLQNLGQGPELLIRYENEEAVDDSQLPKDRFSAERLKGVDSTLKIQPAELGDSAVYLCASSFHYEQYFGPGTRLTVT.

This clonotype was counted ten times or more. The chain is built from TRBV6-5 and TRBJ1-2; 7 bases fit TRBD1. The ends lost 0 bases at V and 1 base at J; junction bases unmatched: 5. The CDR3 is made up of 16 amino acids. Per germline, CDR1 MNHEY and CDR2 SVGAGI. CDR3 residues: CASSYSRGDSNYGYTF. DNA for the CDR3: TGTGCCAGCAGTTACTCGAGAGGGGACAGTAACTATGGCTACACCTTC.

In this sample, this clonotype turned up a few times. Mismatch with germline at one junction end may stem from a read error. The gene calls are TRBV6-5 and TRBJ2-7; TRBD1 agrees at 7 bases. Germline CDR1 reads MNHEY; CDR2 reads SVGAGI. The length of the CDR3 is 17 residues. The CDR3 DNA reads as TGTGCCAGCCGTTACTTCAAGGTGGGACAGTCCTCCTACGAGCAGTACTTC. It translates to CASRYFKVGQSSYEQYF.

This clonotype has ten or more counts. The chain has TRBV2 and TRBJ2-5, with TRBD1 matching over 7 bases. Germline lookup yields CDR1 SNHLY and CDR2 FYNNEI. The ends lost 6 bases at V and 2 bases at J; junction bases unmatched: 6. The CDR3 runs 14 residues. As DNA, the CDR3 is TGTGCCAGCAGAGTAGGACAGGCGCAAGAGACCCAGTACTTC. Translating gives CASRVGQAQETQYF.

The V and J genes are TRBV20-1 and TRBJ1-1; D uncertain. V lost 5 bases and J 11 bases, leaving 15 bases between the germline ends. The CDR3 spans 11 residues. The germline gives CDR1 DFQATT, CDR2 SNEGSKA (reference sequence). CDR3 DNA sequence: TGCAGTGCTGCGCGGTTAGAATTGGCTTTCTTT. The encoded protein is CSAARLELAFF.

Ten or more counts support this clonotype. CDR3 in amino acids: CASSIGTGHYGYTF. The DNA of the CDR3 is TGCGCCAGCAGCATCGGGACAGGCCACTATGGCTACACCTTC. The chain combines TRBV10-2 with TRBJ1-2, with 8 bases matching TRBD1. This CDR3 comprises 14 residues. Germline V CDR1 and CDR2: WSHSY, SAAADI. V gave up 6 bases and J gave up 3 bases; unmatched junction bases: 6.

With respect to this clonotype: A junction boundary mismatches the germline segment, possibly from a read error. V usage is TRBV5-1 and J usage is TRBJ2-7; D is uncertain. This CDR3 region has 13 residues. Germline V gene data show CDR1 as SGHRS and CDR2 as YFSETQ. The CDR3 reads CASSSPPAYGQYF. The CDR3 nucleotides read TGCGCCAGCAGCTCTCCCCCCGCCTACGGGCAGTACTTC.

This clonotype showed up many times. The rearrangement joins TRBV11-2 to TRBJ1-2, with 9 bases aligning to TRBD1. The V and J ends lost 5 bases and 8 bases, in that order; junction bases with no gene match: 12. Looked up from germline, CDR1 is SGHAT and CDR2 is FQNNGV. The CDR3 is 15 amino acids. The CDR3 nucleotides read TGTGCCAGCAGCCAAAACAGGGGGCCTATGGAGGGCTACACCTTC. Its translation: CASSQNRGPMEGYTF.

This clonotype was detected ten times or more. This chain uses TRBV7-9 with TRBJ1-1; D is ambiguous. In germline, CDR1 is SEHNR, CDR2 FQNEAQ (reference sequence). CDR3 length: 14 residues. Trimming shortened V by 5 bases and J by 1 base, and 11 bases separated the two germline ends. CDR3 nucleotides: TGTGCCAGCAGCGACCCCGGGCGGAACACTGAAGCTTTCTTT. This gives the protein CASSDPGRNTEAFF.

This clonotype was seen a single time. The V and J genes are TRBV19 and TRBJ2-2, with 8 positions matching TRBD2. CDR1 LNHDA and CDR2 SQIVND come from the germline V gene (reference sequence). The CDR3 is 15 residues long. Trimming at V came to 3 bases and at J to 8 bases, leaving 8 bases not matched to a gene. This chain's CDR3 is CASSMGGRTPGELFF. The CDR3 DNA follows: TGTGCCAGTAGTATGGGCGGGAGGACACCGGGGGAGCTGTTTTTT.

This clonotype has a handful of counts. J is TRBJ2-2 and V is TRBV11-2, with 7 bases matching TRBD2. V gave up 1 base and J gave up 3 bases; unmatched junction bases: 5. This CDR3 has 16 amino acids. Germline CDR1 reads SGHAT; CDR2 reads FQNNGV. CDR3 in amino acids: CASSLGLLADTGELFF. CDR3 in DNA: TGTGCCAGCAGCTTAGGTCTTCTAGCGGACACCGGGGAGCTGTTTTTT.

This clonotype was found many times. The gene calls are TRBV10-3 and TRBJ2-7, with D maybe TRBD1 (5 bases). Per germline, CDR1 ENHRY and CDR2 SYGVKD. V lost 3 bases, J lost 0 bases, and 18 bases lay in between. This CDR3 spans 17 amino acids. The CDR3 bases are TGTGCCATCAGTGATTCCCGAACAGGCCCTAGCTCCTACGAGCAGTACTTC. Encoded protein: CAISDSRTGPSSYEQYF.

This clonotype showed up many times. The chain employs TRBV12-3 or TRBV12-4 and TRBJ2-3; D gene unclear. The CDR3 has 13 residues. The germline V and J ends were trimmed by 7 bases and 6 bases, with 14 bases remaining between them. DNA for the CDR3: TGTGCCAGCATGTTAGCCATTACGGATACGCAGTATTTT. This gives the protein CASMLAITDTQYF.